By share, the clone carrying this T cell receptor (beta chain) counts as medium-sized. As yet, its antigen is unknown. TCRdb passed the multiplex PCR reads through MiXCR, listing each CDR3 protein once. The profile covers approximately 13,000 distinct CDR3 sequences, with around 36% appearing a single time and about 14% taken by the ten largest. This specimen comes from a study of breast tumors, draining lymph nodes, adjacent tissues. Study results and limitations: The lymph node origin of tumor T cells was framed as consistent with a hypothesis, not demonstrated. The data were judged consistent with most tumor T cells coming from lymph node and expanding in tumor.

The receptor was isolated from a female donor with breast cancer. Some clones in this sample may be carry-over from other donors' samples. The source material was breast tumor tissue.

CDR3 bases: TGCAGCGTTGATGGAGGGTCGAATAGTGAGCAGTTCTTC. This translates into CSVDGGSNSEQFF. This rearrangement joins TRBV29-1 to TRBJ2-1; tentative D call: TRBD2 (6 bases). V was trimmed by 3 bases and J by 9 bases, leaving 15 bases between them. Germline CDR1 SQVTM, CDR2 ANQGSEA. There are 13 residues in the CDR3.